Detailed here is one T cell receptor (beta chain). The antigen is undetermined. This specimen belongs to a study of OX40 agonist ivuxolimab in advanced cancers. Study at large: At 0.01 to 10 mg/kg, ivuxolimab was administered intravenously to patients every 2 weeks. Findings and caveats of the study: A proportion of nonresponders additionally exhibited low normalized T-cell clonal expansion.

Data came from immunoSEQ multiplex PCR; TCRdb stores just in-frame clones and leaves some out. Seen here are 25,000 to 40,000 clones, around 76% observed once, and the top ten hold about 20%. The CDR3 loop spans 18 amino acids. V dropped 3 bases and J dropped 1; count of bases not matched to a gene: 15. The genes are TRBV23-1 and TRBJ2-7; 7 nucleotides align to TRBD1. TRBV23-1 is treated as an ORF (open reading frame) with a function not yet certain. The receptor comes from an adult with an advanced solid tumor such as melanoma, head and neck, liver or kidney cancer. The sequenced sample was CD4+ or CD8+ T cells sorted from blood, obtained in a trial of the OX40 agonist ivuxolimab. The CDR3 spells CASSQKSRQGEGSYEQYF. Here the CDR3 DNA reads TGCGCCAGCAGTCAGAAGTCCCGACAGGGAGAAGGATCCTACGAGCAGTACTTC.